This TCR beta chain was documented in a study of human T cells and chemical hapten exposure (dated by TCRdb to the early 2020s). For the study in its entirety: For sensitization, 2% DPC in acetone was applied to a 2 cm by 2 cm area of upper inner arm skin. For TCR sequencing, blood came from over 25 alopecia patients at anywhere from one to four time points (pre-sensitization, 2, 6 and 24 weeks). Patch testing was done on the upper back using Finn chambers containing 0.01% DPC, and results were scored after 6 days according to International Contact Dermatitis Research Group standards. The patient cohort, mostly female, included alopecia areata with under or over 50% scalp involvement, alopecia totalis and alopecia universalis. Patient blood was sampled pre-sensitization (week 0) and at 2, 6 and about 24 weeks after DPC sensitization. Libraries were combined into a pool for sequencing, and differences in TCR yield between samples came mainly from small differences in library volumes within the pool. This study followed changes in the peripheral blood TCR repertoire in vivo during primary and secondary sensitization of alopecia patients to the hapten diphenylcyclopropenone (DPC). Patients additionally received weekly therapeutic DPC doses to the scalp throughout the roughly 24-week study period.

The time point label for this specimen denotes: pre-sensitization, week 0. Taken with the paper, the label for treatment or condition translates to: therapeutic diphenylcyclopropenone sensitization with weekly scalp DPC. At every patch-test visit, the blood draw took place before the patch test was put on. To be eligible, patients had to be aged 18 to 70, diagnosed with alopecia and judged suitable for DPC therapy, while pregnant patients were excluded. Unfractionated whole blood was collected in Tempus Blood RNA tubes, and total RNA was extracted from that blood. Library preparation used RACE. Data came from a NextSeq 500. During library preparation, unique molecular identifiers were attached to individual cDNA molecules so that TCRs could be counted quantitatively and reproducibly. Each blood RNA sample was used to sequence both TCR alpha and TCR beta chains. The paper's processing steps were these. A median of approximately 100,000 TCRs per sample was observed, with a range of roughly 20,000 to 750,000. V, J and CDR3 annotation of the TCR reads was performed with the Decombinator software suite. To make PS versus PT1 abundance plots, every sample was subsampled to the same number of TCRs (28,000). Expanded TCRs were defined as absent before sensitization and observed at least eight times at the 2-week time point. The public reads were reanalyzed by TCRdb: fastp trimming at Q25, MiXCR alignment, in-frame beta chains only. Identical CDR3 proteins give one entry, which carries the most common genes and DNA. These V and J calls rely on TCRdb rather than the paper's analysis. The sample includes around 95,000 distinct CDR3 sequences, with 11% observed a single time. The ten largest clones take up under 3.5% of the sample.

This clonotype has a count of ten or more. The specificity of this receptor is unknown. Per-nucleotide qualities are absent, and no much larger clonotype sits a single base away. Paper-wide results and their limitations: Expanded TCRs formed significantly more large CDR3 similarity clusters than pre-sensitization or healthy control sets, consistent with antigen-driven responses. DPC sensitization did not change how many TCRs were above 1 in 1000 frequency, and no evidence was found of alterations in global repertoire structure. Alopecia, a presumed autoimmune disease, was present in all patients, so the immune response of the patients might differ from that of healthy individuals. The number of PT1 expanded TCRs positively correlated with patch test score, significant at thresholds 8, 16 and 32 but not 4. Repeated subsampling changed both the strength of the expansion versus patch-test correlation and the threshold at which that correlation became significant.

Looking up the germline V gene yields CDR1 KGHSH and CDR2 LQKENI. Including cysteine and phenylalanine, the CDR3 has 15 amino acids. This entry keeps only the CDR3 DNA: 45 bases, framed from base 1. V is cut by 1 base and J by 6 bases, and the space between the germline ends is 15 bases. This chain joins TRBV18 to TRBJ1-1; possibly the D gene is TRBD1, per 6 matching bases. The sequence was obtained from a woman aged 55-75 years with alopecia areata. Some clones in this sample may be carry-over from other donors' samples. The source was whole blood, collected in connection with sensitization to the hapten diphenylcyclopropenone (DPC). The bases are TGTGCCAGCTCACCACTGGCAGGGGATAGTGCTGAAGCTTTCTTT. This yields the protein CASSPLAGDSAEAFF.